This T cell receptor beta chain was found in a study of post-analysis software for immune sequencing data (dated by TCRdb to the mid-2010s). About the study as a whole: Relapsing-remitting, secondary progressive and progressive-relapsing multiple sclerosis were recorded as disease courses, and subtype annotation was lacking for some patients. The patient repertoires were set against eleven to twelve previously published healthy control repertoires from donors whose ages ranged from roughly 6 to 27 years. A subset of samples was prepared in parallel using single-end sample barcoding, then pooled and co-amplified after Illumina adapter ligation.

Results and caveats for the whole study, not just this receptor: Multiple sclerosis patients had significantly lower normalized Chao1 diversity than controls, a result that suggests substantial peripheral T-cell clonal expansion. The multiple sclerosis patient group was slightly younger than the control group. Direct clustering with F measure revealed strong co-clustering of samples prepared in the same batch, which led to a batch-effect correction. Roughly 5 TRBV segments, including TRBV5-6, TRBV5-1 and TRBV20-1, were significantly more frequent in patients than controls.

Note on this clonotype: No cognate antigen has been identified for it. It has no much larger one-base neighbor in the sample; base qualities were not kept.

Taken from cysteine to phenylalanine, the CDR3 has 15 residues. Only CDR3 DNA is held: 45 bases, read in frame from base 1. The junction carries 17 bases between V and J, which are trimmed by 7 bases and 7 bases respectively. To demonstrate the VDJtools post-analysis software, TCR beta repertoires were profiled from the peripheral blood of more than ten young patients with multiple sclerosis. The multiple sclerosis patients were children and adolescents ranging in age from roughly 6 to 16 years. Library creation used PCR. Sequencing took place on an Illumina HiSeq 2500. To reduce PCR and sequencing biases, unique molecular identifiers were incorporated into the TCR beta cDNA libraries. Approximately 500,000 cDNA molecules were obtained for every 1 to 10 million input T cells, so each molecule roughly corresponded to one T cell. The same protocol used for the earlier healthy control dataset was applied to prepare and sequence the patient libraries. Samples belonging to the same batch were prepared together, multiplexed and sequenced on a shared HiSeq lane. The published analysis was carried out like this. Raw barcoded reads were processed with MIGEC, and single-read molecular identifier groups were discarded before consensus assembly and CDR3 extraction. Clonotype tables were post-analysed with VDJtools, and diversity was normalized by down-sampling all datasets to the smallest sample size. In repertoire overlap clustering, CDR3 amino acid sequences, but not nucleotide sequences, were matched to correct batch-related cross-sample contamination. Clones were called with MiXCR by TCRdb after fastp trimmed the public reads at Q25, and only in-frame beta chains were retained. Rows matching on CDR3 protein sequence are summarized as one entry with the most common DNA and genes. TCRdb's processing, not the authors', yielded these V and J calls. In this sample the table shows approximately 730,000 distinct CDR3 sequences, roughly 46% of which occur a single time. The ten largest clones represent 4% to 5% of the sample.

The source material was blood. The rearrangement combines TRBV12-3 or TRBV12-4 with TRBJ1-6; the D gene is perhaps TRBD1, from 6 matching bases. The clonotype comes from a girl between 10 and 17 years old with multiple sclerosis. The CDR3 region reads CASIPSGAPNSPLHF. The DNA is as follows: TGTGCCAGCATCCCATCAGGGGCCCCAAATTCACCCCTCCACTTT.